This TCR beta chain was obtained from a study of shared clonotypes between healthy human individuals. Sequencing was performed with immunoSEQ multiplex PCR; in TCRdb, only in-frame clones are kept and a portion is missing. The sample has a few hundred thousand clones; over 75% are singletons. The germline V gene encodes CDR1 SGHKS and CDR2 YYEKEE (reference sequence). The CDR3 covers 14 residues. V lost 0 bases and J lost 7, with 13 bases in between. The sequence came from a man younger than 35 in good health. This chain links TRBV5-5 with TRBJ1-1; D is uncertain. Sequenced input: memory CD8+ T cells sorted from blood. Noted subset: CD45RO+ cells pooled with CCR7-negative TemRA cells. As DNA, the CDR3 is TGTGCCAGCAGCTTGGTTCTAGGGCCTATTGAAGCTTTCTTT. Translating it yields CASSLVLGPIEAFF.